This note documents a single T cell receptor (beta chain) sequence. Its antigen is unidentified. The data derive from a study of cytomegalovirus exposure and HLA in healthy donors. The study, taken as a whole, reports: One cluster of highly shared sequence variants probably arose as a sequencing artifact. Presence/absence analyses rested on an assumption that sequencing depth was roughly uniform across donors.

The CDR3 totals 16 residues. Looked up from germline, CDR1 is GTSNPN and CDR2 is SVGIG (reference sequence). Trimming cost V 2 bases and J 0 bases, with 14 bases left between them. Researchers ran the PCR with 60 Vbeta and 13 Jbeta primers. TCRdb's table, derived via immunoSEQ multiplex PCR, lists solely in-frame clones and lacks some. The sample shows roughly 200,000 clones, approximately 87% of them seen only once. The genes are TRBV30 and TRBJ2-4; no clear D. The sample comprised PBMCs. The TCR comes from a man between 25 and 39 years old in good health and CMV-seronegative. CDR3 residues: CAWSPPVTGAKNIQYF. The CDR3 DNA is TGTGCCTGGAGTCCGCCTGTGACGGGAGCCAAAAACATTCAGTACTTC.